This T cell receptor (beta chain) was recorded in a study of glioma-infiltrating T cells. Germline loops: CDR1 SQVTM, CDR2 ANQGSEA. V was pared by 3 bases and J by 0 bases, with 8 bases between. The CDR3 contains 13 residues. In this sample, this clonotype turned up many times. TCR alpha and beta CDR3 regions were amplified from RNA using iRepertoire nested multiplex PCR. Each CDR3 protein is one row after TCRdb ran MiXCR on the multiplex PCR reads. Among roughly 200,000 distinct CDR3 sequences listed, around 30% were seen once. The chain combines TRBV29-1 with TRBJ1-1; the D is unclear. The sequenced sample consisted of glioma tissue, nonneoplastic brain tissue, or PBMCs (not recorded which). This clonotype was sampled from a human donor with low-grade glioma or glioblastoma, undergoing nonglioma brain surgery, or in good health (not recorded which). In DNA form, the CDR3 reads TGCAGCGTTGACGCGACTTTGAACACTGAAGCTTTCTTT. It is translated as CSVDATLNTEAFF.